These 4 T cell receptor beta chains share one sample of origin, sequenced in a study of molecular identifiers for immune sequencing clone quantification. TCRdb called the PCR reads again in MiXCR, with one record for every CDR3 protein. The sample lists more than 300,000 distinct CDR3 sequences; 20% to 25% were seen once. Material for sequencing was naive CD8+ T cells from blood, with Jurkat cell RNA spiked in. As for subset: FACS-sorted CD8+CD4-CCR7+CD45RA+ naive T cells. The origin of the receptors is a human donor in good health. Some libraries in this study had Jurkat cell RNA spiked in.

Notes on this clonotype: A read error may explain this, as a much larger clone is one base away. CDR3 bases: TGTGCCAGCAGGCGGGCCGGGGGGCTGTTTTTT. Translation: CASRRAGGLFF. The V and J genes are TRBV14 and TRBJ2-2; a possible D gene is TRBD2 (6 bases). The CDR3 sequence is 11 residues long. In germline, CDR1 is SGHDN, CDR2 FVKESK.

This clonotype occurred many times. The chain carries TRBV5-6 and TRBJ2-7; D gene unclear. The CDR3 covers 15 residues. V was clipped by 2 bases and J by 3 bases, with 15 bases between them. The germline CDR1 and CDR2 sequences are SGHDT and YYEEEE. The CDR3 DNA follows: TGTGCCAGCAGCTTAAGGGTCCAAGGAAACTACGAGCAGTACTTC. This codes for CASSLRVQGNYEQYF.

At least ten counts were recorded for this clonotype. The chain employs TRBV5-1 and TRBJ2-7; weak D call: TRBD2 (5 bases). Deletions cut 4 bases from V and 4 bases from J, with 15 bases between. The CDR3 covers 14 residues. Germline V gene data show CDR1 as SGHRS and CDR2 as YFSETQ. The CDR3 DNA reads TGCGCCAGCAGCGTGGTCGGGGATAATTACGAGCAGTACTTC. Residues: CASSVVGDNYEQYF.

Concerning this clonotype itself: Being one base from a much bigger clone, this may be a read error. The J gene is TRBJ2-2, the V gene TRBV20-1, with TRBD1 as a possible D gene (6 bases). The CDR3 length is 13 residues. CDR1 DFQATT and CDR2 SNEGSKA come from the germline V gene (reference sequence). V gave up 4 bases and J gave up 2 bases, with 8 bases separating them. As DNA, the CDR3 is TGCAGTGCTATGGACAGAAACACCGGGGAGCTGTTTTTT. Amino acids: CSAMDRNTGELFF.